These 13 T cell receptor beta chains share one sample of origin, sequenced in a study of monozygotic twins with inflammatory bowel disease. TCRdb reprocessed the 5' RACE reads, keeping one entry per CDR3 protein, no DNA. Its clone listing holds approximately 420,000 distinct CDR3 sequences. The specimen sequenced was blood. The receptors were sampled from a human donor with ulcerative colitis or Crohn's disease, or a healthy co-twin of an affected twin (not recorded which).

This chain uses TRBV9 with TRBJ1-2. The germline CDR1 and CDR2 sequences are SGDLS and YYNGEE. The CDR3 extends over 16 amino acids. CDR3 region: CASSASDPITNYGYTF.

This chain joins TRBV12-3 or TRBV12-4 and TRBJ2-7; TCRdb reports TRBD2, a call that lacks DNA to check it against. The CDR3 sequence is 14 residues long. CDR3 residues: CASSFTSGVHEQYF.

The chain is built from TRBV5-1 and TRBJ2-6; TCRdb designates TRBD1, a call that cannot be tested without DNA. CDR3 length: 15 residues. CDR1 SGHRS and CDR2 YFSETQ come from the germline V gene. CDR3 residues: CASSNTGSGANVLTF.

The gene calls are TRBV25-1 and TRBJ2-5; the D gene TCRdb calls, TRBD2, cannot be checked with no DNA. Germline V gives CDR1 MGHDK, CDR2 SYGVNS. This CDR3 has 14 amino acids. This chain's CDR3 is CASSELGQQETQYF.

V is TRBV7-3 and J is TRBJ2-1; the D call of TRBD1 rests on TCRdb alone, since no DNA is present to check it. CDR1 SGHTA and CDR2 FQGTGA come from the germline V gene. The CDR3 is 15 residues long. The CDR3 region is CASSRNPGQSTEQFF. Drawing the rest from reference TRBV7-3 and TRBJ2-1, the complete variable domain is GAGVSQTPSNKVTEKGKYVELRCDPISGHTALYWYRQSLGQGPEFLIYFQGTGAADDSGLPNDRFFAVRPEGSVSTLKIQRTERGDSAVYLCASSRNPGQSTEQFFGPGTRLTVL.

V usage is TRBV5-4 and J usage is TRBJ1-2; the D call from TCRdb, TRBD1, cannot be confirmed without DNA. Looked up from germline, CDR1 is SGHNT and CDR2 is YYREEE (reference sequence). This CDR3 spans 21 amino acids. This CDR3 is CASSYRPPGLDRALANYGYTF.

This chain uses TRBV28 with TRBJ1-2; checking the TCRdb D call of TRBD1 is not possible without DNA. Per the germline V gene, CDR1 is MDHEN and CDR2 is SYDVKM. The CDR3 covers 12 residues. The CDR3 here is CASRGGVGGCAF.

J is TRBJ1-1 and V is TRBV3-1; TCRdb names TRBD1, which stays unverified in the absence of DNA. Per the germline V gene, CDR1 is LGHDT and CDR2 is YNNKEL (reference sequence). CDR3 length: 13 amino acids. CDR3 loop: CASSQERVSGAFF.

The chain employs TRBV4-2 and TRBJ1-2. The CDR3 contains 13 residues. Per the germline V gene, CDR1 is LGHNA and CDR2 is YNFKEQ. The chain's CDR3 is CASSQDHLGGYTF.

The V and J genes are TRBV6-5 and TRBJ2-7; no DNA is available, so the TRBD1 call from TCRdb remains unchecked. CDR3 length: 13 residues. Per germline, CDR1 MNHEY and CDR2 SVGAGI. CDR3 region: CASSYGGRYEQYF.

V usage is TRBV5-5 and J usage is TRBJ2-5. Germline V gene data show CDR1 as SGHKS and CDR2 as YYEKEE (reference sequence). CDR3 size: 15 residues. CDR3 sequence reads: CASSYRTASKETQYF.

The rearrangement links TRBV5-4 to TRBJ2-3; checking the TCRdb D call of TRBD1 is not possible without DNA. The CDR3 runs to 17 residues. Germline V CDR1 and CDR2: SGHNT, YYREEE (reference sequence). The CDR3 region is CASSARDRGSSTDTQYF.

The chain uses TRBV5-1 and TRBJ1-1; TCRdb reports TRBD1, a call that lacks DNA to check it against. Germline V gene lookup returns CDR1 SGHRS and CDR2 YFSETQ. The CDR3 is made up of 14 amino acids. The CDR3 spells CASSPTDRVPEAFF.